These T cell receptor beta chains were read from a single sample in a study of cytomegalovirus exposure and HLA in healthy donors. TCRdb's table, derived via immunoSEQ multiplex PCR, lists solely in-frame clones and lacks some. This sample has 150,000 to 200,000 clones; 60% to 80% occur once, and the top ten carry around 4.6%. The sequenced sample was PBMCs. These receptors all come from a male donor in good health and CMV-seronegative. Both conserved end residues are part of each CDR3. D genes are given only for firm matches.

V	J	D	CDR3	DNA
TRBV7-2	TRBJ2-1	.	CASSPWGGRYNEQFF	TGTGCCAGCAGCCCCTGGGGGGGGCGCTACAATGAGCAGTTCTTC
TRBV6-5	TRBJ1-2	.	CASSYAGTGYGYTF	TGTGCCAGCAGTTACGCGGGGACTGGCTATGGCTACACCTTC
TRBV27	TRBJ2-7	.	CASTLLGVGGVHEQYF	TGTGCCAGCACCCTCCTTGGGGTCGGAGGGGTCCACGAGCAGTACTTC
TRBV5-1	TRBJ2-7	.	CASSLSGTPFLSEQYF	TGCGCCAGCAGCCTGTCCGGGACACCGTTCTTGTCCGAGCAGTACTTC
TRBV6-1	TRBJ2-3	TRBD2	CASSVLAGTDTQYF	TGTGCCAGCAGTGTTCTAGCGGGGACAGATACGCAGTATTTT
TRBV5-8	TRBJ2-3	TRBD2	CASSLNGRSTDTQYF	TGTGCCAGCAGCTTAAACGGGAGGAGCACAGATACGCAGTATTTT
TRBV28	TRBJ2-3	.	CASTPGQTDTQYF	TGTGCCAGCACGCCCGGACAGACAGATACGCAGTATTTT
TRBV6-5	TRBJ1-1	.	CASSYASRGTEAFF	TGTGCCAGCAGTTACGCAAGTCGGGGCACTGAAGCTTTCTTT
TRBV2	TRBJ2-5	TRBD1	CASSGDSKETQYF	TGTGCCAGCAGTGGGGACAGCAAAGAGACCCAGTACTTC
TRBV19	TRBJ1-2	.	CASSVDRYGYTF	TGTGCCAGTAGTGTGGACAGATATGGCTACACCTTC